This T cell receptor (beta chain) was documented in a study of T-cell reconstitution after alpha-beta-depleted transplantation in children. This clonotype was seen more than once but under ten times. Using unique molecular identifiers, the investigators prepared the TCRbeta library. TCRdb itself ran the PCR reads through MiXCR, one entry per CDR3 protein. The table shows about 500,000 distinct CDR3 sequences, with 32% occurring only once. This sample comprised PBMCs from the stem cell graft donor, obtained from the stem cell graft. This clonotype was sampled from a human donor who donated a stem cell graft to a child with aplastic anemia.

CDR3 loop: CAISEGTSGYNEQFF. The CDR3 region has the DNA TGTGCCATCAGTGAAGGGACTAGCGGCTACAATGAGCAGTTCTTC. V usage is TRBV10-3 and J usage is TRBJ2-1; 11 bases align to TRBD2. Germline trimming cut 3 bases from V and 3 bases from J; bases unmatched to any gene: 1. The CDR3 consists of 15 residues. Germline CDR1 ENHRY, CDR2 SYGVKD.